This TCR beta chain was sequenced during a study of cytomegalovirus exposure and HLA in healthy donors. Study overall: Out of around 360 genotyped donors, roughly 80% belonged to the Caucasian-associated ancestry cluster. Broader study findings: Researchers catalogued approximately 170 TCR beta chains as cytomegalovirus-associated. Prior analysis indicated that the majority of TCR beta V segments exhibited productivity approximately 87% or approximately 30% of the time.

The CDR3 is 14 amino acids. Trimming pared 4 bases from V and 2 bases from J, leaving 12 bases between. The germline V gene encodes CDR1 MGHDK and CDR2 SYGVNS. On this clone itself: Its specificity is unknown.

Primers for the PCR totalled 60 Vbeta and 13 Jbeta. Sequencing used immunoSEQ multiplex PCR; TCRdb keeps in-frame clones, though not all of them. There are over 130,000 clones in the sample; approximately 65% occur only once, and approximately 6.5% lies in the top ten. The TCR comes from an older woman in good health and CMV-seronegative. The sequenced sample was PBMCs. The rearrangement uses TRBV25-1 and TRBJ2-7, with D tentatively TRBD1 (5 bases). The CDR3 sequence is CASSAPGYPYEQYF. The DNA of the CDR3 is TGTGCCAGCAGTGCCCCAGGGTACCCCTACGAGCAGTACTTC.